This is a list of T cell receptor beta chains from one sample in a study of blood T cell repertoires in COVID-19. Clones were sequenced by immunoSEQ multiplex PCR, and TCRdb holds only the in-frame ones, with some missing. The profile shows about 130,000 clones, roughly 85% of them singletons. The sequencing input was peripheral blood. The source of these receptors is a woman aged 80 or older with acute or convalescent COVID-19. Each CDR3 is given with its conserved first and last residue.

cdr3_length j_call v_call cdr3_aa
15 TRBJ1-2 TRBV11-1 CASTPSDRLNYGYTF
14 TRBJ1-2 TRBV7-9 CASSLWSGNYGYTF
12 TRBJ2-7 TRBV7-9 CASSISSYEQYF
12 TRBJ2-3 TRBV19 CASSYFTDTQYF
11 TRBJ1-2 TRBV19 CASKQTYGYTF
13 TRBJ1-1 TRBV5-1 CASSRDRGTEAFF
13 TRBJ1-1 TRBV6-5 CASSPRQATEAFF
15 TRBJ1-6 TRBV19 CASSIQQGIGSPLHF
13 TRBJ1-5 TRBV28 CASSTGLHQPQHF
14 TRBJ1-2 TRBV27 CASSLSRGNYGYTF
11 TRBJ2-3 TRBV28 CASSGRRAQYF
14 TRBJ2-3 TRBV7-9 CASSMPAAADTQYF
15 TRBJ2-1 TRBV7-2 CASSFPGLLYNEQFF
13 TRBJ2-1 TRBV2 CASTGGRYNEQFF
13 TRBJ1-1 TRBV6-2/TRBV6-3 CASSYNRGAEAFF
16 TRBJ2-7 TRBV7-2 CASSLFGQGRSYEQYF
12 TRBJ1-1 TRBV7-9 CASSQWTDEAFF
14 TRBJ1-1 TRBV28 CASSLNRWATEAFF
15 TRBJ1-6 TRBV28 CASSQRDREFLPLHF
14 TRBJ2-3 TRBV7-2 CASSLAAGVDTQYF
13 TRBJ1-6 TRBV12-3/TRBV12-4 CASSLEDGSPLHF
15 TRBJ2-3 TRBV7-9 CASSPGVQGGNTQYF
14 TRBJ1-2 TRBV5-8 CASSLQGVFPGYTF
14 TRBJ2-1 TRBV6-6 CATSLAGGNNEQFF
14 TRBJ1-1 TRBV6-5 CASRVTGGKAEAFF
17 TRBJ2-1 TRBV4-1 CASSQVAPGLAYNEQFF
14 TRBJ1-2 TRBV3-1/TRBV3-2 CASSQTGGDPVLTF
13 TRBJ2-5 TRBV6-6 CASSLQAIETQYF
15 TRBJ1-2 TRBV11-2 CASSLTSRTVYGYTF
13 TRBJ2-7 TRBV4-3 CASSQGAHYEQYF
13 TRBJ2-5 TRBV5-1 CASRTQGAETQYF
13 TRBJ1-1 TRBV2 CASRDTGGPKAFF
16 TRBJ2-1 TRBV5-1 CASSLVVWEGGNEQFF
13 TRBJ2-1 TRBV7-3 CASSLKGVDEQFF
13 TRBJ1-2 TRBV7-9 CASSSDTSYGYTF
14 TRBJ2-1 TRBV10-3 CAIKESAGSDEQFF
18 TRBJ1-6 TRBV27 CASSFVAGGSSYNSPLHF
12 TRBJ2-3 TRBV7-2 CASIGGTDTQYF
14 TRBJ2-2 TRBV5-4 CASSPSLGAGELFF
12 TRBJ1-1 TRBV12-5 CASGFHSTEAFF
11 TRBJ1-2 TRBV14 CASSQGGGSTF
15 TRBJ2-2 TRBV27 CASRRLAGATGELFF
16 TRBJ2-5 TRBV5-5 CASSLNPTSGGEAQYF
16 TRBJ1-1 TRBV6-1 CASSEALPSMNTEAFF
15 TRBJ1-1 TRBV18 CASSQGTGPNTEAFF
11 TRBJ2-1 TRBV5-1 CASSYGTGLFF
14 TRBJ2-2 TRBV5-1 CASSKETVAGELFF
17 TRBJ1-2 TRBV4-2 CASSPRPGQGTNFGYTF
11 TRBJ1-1 TRBV28 CASSLDREAFF
15 TRBJ1-5 TRBV5-4 CASSFLGQELQPQHF
13 TRBJ1-1 TRBV2 CASTTGVSTEAFF
15 TRBJ1-5 TRBV15 CATSRGRTNGQPQHF
14 TRBJ2-3 TRBV7-6 CASSLAPRPDTQYF
18 TRBJ1-5 TRBV7-2 CASSLGGPGRDSNQPQHF
16 TRBJ2-5 TRBV5-4 CASSLRIGQGGVTQYF
14 TRBJ2-7 TRBV18 CASSPTRGRSEQYF
14 TRBJ1-2 TRBV4-2 CASSQDQMIYGYTF
15 TRBJ2-3 TRBV18 CASSPYRDGTDTQYF
14 TRBJ2-4 TRBV5-1 CASSPGGSKNIQYF